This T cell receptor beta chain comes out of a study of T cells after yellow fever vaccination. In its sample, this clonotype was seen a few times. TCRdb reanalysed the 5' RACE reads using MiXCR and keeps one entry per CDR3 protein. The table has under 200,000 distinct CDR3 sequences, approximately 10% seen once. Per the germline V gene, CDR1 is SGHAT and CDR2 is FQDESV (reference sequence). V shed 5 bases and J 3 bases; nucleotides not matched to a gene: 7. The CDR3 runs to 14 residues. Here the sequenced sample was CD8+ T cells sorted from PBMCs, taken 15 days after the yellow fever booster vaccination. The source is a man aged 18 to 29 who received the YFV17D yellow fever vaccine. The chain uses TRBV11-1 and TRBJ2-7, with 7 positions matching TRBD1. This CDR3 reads CASSPPGQSYEQYF. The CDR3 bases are TGTGCCAGCAGCCCCCCGGGACAGAGCTACGAGCAGTACTTC.